The clone carrying this T cell receptor (beta chain) occurred many times. Its target is unknown. Researchers took RNA transcripts and amplified TCR beta CDR3 regions from them. HTBI primers primed a first-round RT-PCR, and a second-round multiplex PCR followed. MiXCR, run by TCRdb on the multiplex PCR reads, gives a single entry per CDR3 protein. The sample lists more than 1,000,000 distinct CDR3 sequences; about two fifths were seen once. V lost 1 base, J lost 6 bases, and 10 bases lay in between. The CDR3 runs to 15 residues. Germline CDR1 and CDR2: SGHAT and FQNNGV. This sample was taken from a study of Graves' ophthalmopathy and Graves' hyperthyroidism. Findings and limits, study-wide: Separation of ophthalmopathy from stable hyperthyroidism was achieved by a 13-signature model, at approximately 87% sensitivity and just over 80% specificity.

V is TRBV11-2 and J is TRBJ1-6; possible D gene TRBD1, 5 bases. Sequenced input: peripheral blood or thyroid tissue (not recorded which). The receptor comes from an adult man with Graves' hyperthyroidism. DNA for the CDR3: TGTGCCAGCAGCTTAGGGGGGTGGGGTAATTCACCCCTCCACTTT. Its protein product is CASSLGGWGNSPLHF.